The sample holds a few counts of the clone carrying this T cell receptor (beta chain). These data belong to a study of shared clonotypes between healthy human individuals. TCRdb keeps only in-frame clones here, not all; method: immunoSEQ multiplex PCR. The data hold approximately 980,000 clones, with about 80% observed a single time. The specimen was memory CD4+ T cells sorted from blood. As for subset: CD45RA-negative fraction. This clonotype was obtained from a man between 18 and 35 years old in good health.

The CDR3 protein is CASISSYWDTPNYGYTF. In DNA form, the CDR3 reads TGCGCCAGCATAAGCTCTTATTGGGACACTCCTAACTATGGCTACACCTTC. The rearrangement joins TRBV23-1 to TRBJ1-2, with a possible D match to TRBD1 (6 bases). TRBV23-1 is sorted into the ORF group, with uncertain function. The CDR3 sequence is 17 residues long. The ends were cut back, 7 bases at V and 0 bases at J, with 21 bases in the middle.